The next 22 T cell receptor beta chains were all read from a single sample in a study of cytomegalovirus exposure and HLA in healthy donors. The PCR employed 60 Vbeta primers together with 13 Jbeta primers. Clones were read by immunoSEQ multiplex PCR, and TCRdb kept only the in-frame ones, dropping some. The sample shows just over 150,000 clones, around 79% of them seen only once. Sequenced sample: PBMCs. The source is a woman between 40 and 55 years old in good health and CMV-seronegative.

This chain joins TRBV28 and TRBJ1-4; 7 bases line up with TRBD1. This CDR3 has 17 amino acids. V was pared by 6 bases and J by 1 base, with 11 bases of the junction left unmatched. In germline, CDR1 is MDHEN, CDR2 SYDVKM. The CDR3 DNA follows: TGTGCCAGCAGCACTATCCCCTACAGGGGAACTAATGAAAAACTGTTTTTT. It specifies CASSTIPYRGTNEKLFF.

The J gene is TRBJ1-2, the V gene TRBV6-5, with D maybe TRBD1 (6 bases). CDR3 length: 15 residues. Trimming stripped 0 bases from V and 5 bases from J, with 13 bases between. Germline loops: CDR1 MNHEY, CDR2 SVGAGI. The CDR3 nucleotides read TGTGCCAGCAGTTACTCGGGGGCAGGGAATTATGGCTACACCTTC. It is translated as CASSYSGAGNYGYTF.

This chain joins TRBV7-6 and TRBJ1-2; tentative D call: TRBD1 (6 bases). Trimming removed 6 bases at V and 0 bases at J, with 17 bases between. The CDR3 length is 16 residues. Germline V gene lookup returns CDR1 SGHVS and CDR2 FNYEAQ. The CDR3 reads CASSPESGATNYGYTF. Here the CDR3 DNA reads TGTGCCAGCAGTCCCGAATCAGGGGCGACTAACTATGGCTACACCTTC.

The chain uses TRBV2 and TRBJ2-2; 8 bases map to TRBD2. The germline CDR1 and CDR2 sequences are SNHLY and FYNNEI. CDR3 length: 14 amino acids. J lost 8 bases, V lost 6 bases, and 8 bases had no gene match. The CDR3 spells CASRVSGGPGELFF. In DNA, the CDR3 is TGTGCCAGCAGAGTCTCGGGGGGGCCAGGGGAGCTGTTTTTT.

The chain joins TRBV5-1 to TRBJ2-3; TRBD1 matches at 7 bases. The germline gives CDR1 SGHRS, CDR2 YFSETQ. This CDR3 has 15 amino acids. V lost 4 bases and J lost 1; bases outside the gene matches: 6. The CDR3 here is CASSRKGQGTDTQYF. In nucleotides, the CDR3 is TGCGCCAGCAGCCGGAAAGGACAGGGCACAGATACGCAGTATTTT.

The genes are TRBV2 and TRBJ2-2; the D gene is possibly TRBD1 (5 bases). Germline lookup yields CDR1 SNHLY and CDR2 FYNNEI. This CDR3 region has 15 residues. Trimming removed 6 bases from V and 1 base from J, with 12 bases in between. CDR3 amino acids: CASRSVGQNTGELFF. CDR3 nucleotide sequence: TGTGCCAGCAGGAGCGTTGGACAGAACACCGGGGAGCTGTTTTTT.

The chain couples TRBV10-3 to TRBJ1-1; D is perhaps TRBD1 (6 bases). The V gene lost 6 bases and the J gene lost 2 bases, with 10 bases spanning the gap. The CDR3 has 13 amino acids. CDR1 and CDR2 from the germline V gene are ENHRY and SYGVKD. CDR3 DNA sequence: TGTGCCATCAGAGAACAGGGAAACACTGAAGCTTTCTTT. This encodes CAIREQGNTEAFF.

In its sample, this clone was seen many times. The chain carries TRBV5-6 and TRBJ1-1; possible D gene TRBD1, 5 bases. The CDR3 has 14 residues. The V gene lost 1 base and the J gene lost 4 bases, with 11 bases spanning the gap. CDR1 SGHDT and CDR2 YYEEEE come from the germline V gene. For the CDR3, the DNA is TGTGCCAGCAGCTTGATCTGGGGGGGCACTGAAGCTTTCTTT. Protein: CASSLIWGGTEAFF.

The CDR3 loop reads CASGPRRGDTGELFF. CDR3 DNA: TGTGCTAGTGGTCCGAGGCGGGGGGACACCGGGGAGCTGTTTTTT. V is TRBV12-5 and J is TRBJ2-2; 8 positions match TRBD2. The CDR3 contains 15 residues. CDR1 LGHNT and CDR2 FRNRAP come from the germline V gene. With 5 bases clipped from V and 3 bases from J, the junction kept 5 bases outside the gene matches. Complete variable domain (other parts from reference TRBV12-5 and TRBJ2-2): DARVTQTPRHKVTEMGQEVTMRCQPILGHNTVFWYRQTMMQGLELLAYFRNRAPLDDSGMPKDRFSAEMPDATLATLKIQPSEPRDSAVYFCASGPRRGDTGELFFGEGSRLTVL.

The CDR3 DNA is TGTGCCAGTTACCCCGGGACAGGGGGCCACGAGCAGTACTTC. Translation gives CASYPGTGGHEQYF. V gene TRBV5-6 combines with J gene TRBJ2-7; 12 bases agree with TRBD1. V lost 8 bases, J lost 5 bases, and 8 bases stayed unmatched. Per germline, CDR1 SGHDT and CDR2 YYEEEE. The CDR3 has 14 amino acids.

This clone has only a few counts. V gene TRBV13 combines with J gene TRBJ1-2, with D possibly being TRBD1 (5 bases). CDR1 and CDR2 from the germline V gene are PRHDT and FYEKMQ (reference sequence). The CDR3 runs to 13 residues. Trimming took 5 bases from V and 3 from J, leaving 10 bases between them. The CDR3 nucleotides are TGTGCCAGCAGCCGAGACAGCCACTATGGCTACACCTTC. Amino acids: CASSRDSHYGYTF.

The CDR3 is CASSLAGVNEQFF. The CDR3 DNA reads TGTGCCAGCAGCTTAGCAGGGGTGAATGAGCAGTTCTTC. The gene calls are TRBV7-7 and TRBJ2-1; D might be TRBD1 (5 bases). There are 13 residues in the CDR3. Trimming left V 0 bases short and J 7 bases short, with 7 bases between. Looked up from germline, CDR1 is SSHAT and CDR2 is FNYEAQ (reference sequence).

This chain links TRBV5-5 with TRBJ1-2, with TRBD1 matching over 8 bases. The V gene's germline CDR1 is SGHKS and CDR2 YYEKEE (reference sequence). The junction had 7 bases not matched to a gene; V was cut back by 2 bases and J by 4 bases. CDR3 length: 15 residues. CDR3 sequence reads: CASSLIGQGTYGYTF. The CDR3 bases are TGTGCCAGCAGCTTAATTGGACAGGGTACCTATGGCTACACCTTC.

This clone was recorded only once. V usage is TRBV4-1 and J usage is TRBJ2-7; D is possibly TRBD1 (6 bases). V lost 1 base to trimming and J lost 7 bases, with 23 bases between them. Germline V gene sequence: CDR1 MGHRA, CDR2 YSYEKL. The CDR3 runs 17 residues. The DNA of the CDR3 is TGCGCCAGCAGCCAAGGGCCACAGGGTGGACGGAGAGGGGAGCAGTACTTC. Translation gives CASSQGPQGGRRGEQYF.

This chain joins TRBV28 and TRBJ2-7; 9 bases agree with TRBD1. The germline V gene encodes CDR1 MDHEN and CDR2 SYDVKM. The junction had 14 bases not matched to a gene; V was cut back by 3 bases and J by 2 bases. This CDR3 comprises 18 residues. Written as DNA, the CDR3 is TGTGCCAGCAGTTTTTCAGAGGTTTGGGGACAGGGACCCTACGAGCAGTACTTC. This gives the protein CASSFSEVWGQGPYEQYF.

Of note for this clone: Other DNA sequences in the same sample also yield this CDR3. The chain recombines TRBV14 with TRBJ1-6; a weak D match, TRBD1 (5 bases). V was cut by 1 base and J by 6 bases, with 10 bases left in between. The germline V gene has CDR1 SGHDN and CDR2 FVKESK. This CDR3 comprises 15 residues. In DNA, the CDR3 is TGTGCCAGCAGCCAAGTTCAGGGAAGTAATTCACCCCTCCACTTT. Its translation is CASSQVQGSNSPLHF.

V and J are TRBV6-1 and TRBJ1-5; 10 bases are a match to TRBD1. Germline assignment: CDR1 MNHNS and CDR2 SASEGT. V shed 7 bases and J 6 bases; nucleotides not matched to a gene: 6. The CDR3 extends over 14 amino acids. Written as DNA, the CDR3 is TGTGCCAGCACCGAAAGGGACAGGGGTCAGCCCCAGCATTTT. This sequence encodes CASTERDRGQPQHF.

The chain is built from TRBV25-1 and TRBJ1-2; tentative D call: TRBD1 (6 bases). The CDR3 is 14 amino acids. Germline CDR1 and CDR2: MGHDK and SYGVNS. V lost 7 bases and J lost 8, with 20 bases in between. The CDR3: CASTPNRAPSGYTF. The CDR3, as DNA: TGTGCCAGCACCCCGAACAGGGCGCCATCGGGCTACACCTTC.

The gene calls are TRBV27 and TRBJ2-7; TRBD1 matches at 7 bases. This CDR3 is 16 amino acids long. The trim removed 6 bases at V and 5 bases at J, leaving 16 bases unmatched. CDR1 is MNHEY, CDR2 SMNVEV, per germline (reference sequence). CDR3 residues: CASSLLGGTEIHEQYF. Written as DNA, the CDR3 is TGTGCCAGCAGCCTTCTAGGGGGCACGGAGATCCACGAGCAGTACTTC.

The chain couples TRBV19 to TRBJ2-2, with 10 positions matching TRBD1. V lost 7 bases to trimming and J lost 2 bases; unmatched junction nucleotides: 4. The CDR3 contains 15 residues. The V gene's germline CDR1 is LNHDA and CDR2 SQIVND (reference sequence). CDR3 protein: CASTGTGVNTGELFF. CDR3 DNA sequence: TGTGCCAGTACAGGGACAGGGGTCAACACCGGGGAGCTGTTTTTT.

Points on this clone: Different DNA sequences within this sample yield the same CDR3. The DNA of the CDR3 is TGTGCCAGTAGTAAGACAGGTACCCACCTTAGCACAGATACGCAGTATTTT. Its translation: CASSKTGTHLSTDTQYF. This rearrangement joins TRBV19 to TRBJ2-3; perhaps TRBD1 as D (6 bases). The CDR3 is 17 residues long. Deletions cut 4 bases from V and 0 bases from J, with 17 bases between. CDR1 LNHDA and CDR2 SQIVND come from the germline V gene (reference sequence).

The chain combines TRBV10-2 with TRBJ2-5; tentative D call: TRBD2 (5 bases). Germline CDR1 WSHSY, CDR2 SAAADI. V lost 8 bases and J 5 bases, leaving 15 bases between the germline ends. The CDR3 is made up of 13 amino acids. CDR3 sequence reads: CASAPGTGETQYF. DNA for the CDR3: TGCGCCAGCGCCCCGGGAACCGGGGAGACCCAGTACTTC.